These 17 T cell receptor beta chains were all obtained from the same sample, sequenced in a study of early T cells in non-severe SARS-CoV-2 infection. Using its own MiXCR run on the 5' RACE reads, TCRdb lists one record per CDR3 protein. Among roughly 40,000 distinct CDR3 sequences listed, 4.5% to 5% were seen once. The sample consisted of whole blood. Receptors originate from an adult who was a healthcare worker with PCR-confirmed SARS-CoV-2 infection or an uninfected control (not recorded which).

This clonotype has a count of ten or more. This rearrangement joins TRBV7-8 to TRBJ2-7; 8 bases line up with TRBD2. J lost 3 bases, V lost 3 bases, and 7 bases had no gene match. The germline V gene has CDR1 SGHVS and CDR2 FQNEAQ. The CDR3 sequence is 15 residues long. The CDR3 here is CASSLRLAGVYEQYF. The CDR3 region has the DNA TGTGCCAGCAGCTTGAGGCTAGCGGGTGTCTACGAGCAGTACTTC.

This clonotype has more than one count but fewer than ten. V is TRBV7-3 and J is TRBJ1-1; D is ambiguous. There are 13 residues in the CDR3. Germline CDR1 reads SGHTA; CDR2 reads FQGTGA. Trimming stripped 5 bases from V and 1 base from J, with 8 bases between. The CDR3 DNA is TGTGCCAGCAGCGAGGACGGGAACACTGAAGCTTTCTTT. Its translation is CASSEDGNTEAFF.

The chain employs TRBV12-3 or TRBV12-4 and TRBJ1-5, with TRBD1 matching 10 bases. CDR3 size: 13 residues. The trim removed 6 bases at V and 5 bases at J, leaving 1 base unmatched. The DNA of the CDR3 is TGTGCCAGCAGGACAGGGGGCCATCAGCCCCAGCATTTT. It codes for CASRTGGHQPQHF.

The sample holds a few counts of this clonotype. No DNA is shown, since the ends of the CDR3 on it are uncertain; the CDR3 is the one TCRdb lists. This chain connects TRBV11-3 to TRBJ2-5. The CDR3 region is 13 residues in length, termini included. The germline V gene has CDR1 SGHNT and CDR2 YENEEA. CDR3: CASSLGMGETQYF.

In its sample, this clonotype was seen many times. The rearrangement uses TRBV7-3 and TRBJ1-1; tentatively, D is TRBD1 (6 bases). V lost 3 bases and J lost 3, with 11 bases in between. The CDR3 has 14 amino acids. The germline V gene encodes CDR1 SGHTA and CDR2 FQGTGA. CDR3 protein: CASSFANRDTEAFF. CDR3 bases: TGTGCCAGCAGCTTTGCAAACAGGGACACTGAAGCTTTCTTT.

There are many counts of this clonotype. The V and J genes are TRBV27 and TRBJ2-7, with 8 bases identical to TRBD1. Per the germline V gene, CDR1 is MNHEY and CDR2 is SMNVEV (reference sequence). This CDR3 has 15 amino acids. The V gene end was trimmed by 6 bases and the J gene end by 0 bases; junction bases not matched to a gene: 7. CDR3 amino acids: CASRPGGLSSYEQYF. CDR3 DNA sequence: TGTGCCAGCAGGCCAGGGGGCCTGAGCTCCTACGAGCAGTACTTC.

This clonotype showed up just a few times. This sequence joins TRBV5-1 and TRBJ2-7, with 9 bases identical to TRBD1. Germline V gene data show CDR1 as SGHRS and CDR2 as YFSETQ. The CDR3 has 14 residues. The V gene end was trimmed by 4 bases and the J gene end by 4 bases; junction bases not matched to a gene: 6. CDR3 residues: CASSINGQGYEQYF. DNA of the CDR3: TGCGCCAGCAGCATCAACGGACAGGGGTACGAGCAGTACTTC.

This clonotype appeared many times. The chain recombines TRBV28 with TRBJ2-7; D uncertain. V was pared by 1 base and J by 2 bases, with 6 bases between. This CDR3 is built from 13 residues. The germline CDR1 and CDR2 sequences are MDHEN and SYDVKM. Here the CDR3 DNA reads TGTGCCAGCAGTTTATCTCTGACCTACGAGCAGTACTTC. This codes for CASSLSLTYEQYF.

This clonotype has a count of ten or more. This rearrangement joins TRBV29-1 to TRBJ2-1, with a possible D match to TRBD2 (5 bases). The CDR3 runs to 11 residues. The V end lost 5 bases, the J end lost 7 bases, and 9 bases lay between the germline ends. The germline gives CDR1 SQVTM, CDR2 ANQGSEA. CDR3 in DNA: TGCAGCGTTCGGACTTATAATGAGCAGTTCTTC. Protein product: CSVRTYNEQFF.

This clonotype has a handful of counts. The genes are TRBV5-5 and TRBJ2-7, with a weak D call TRBD1 (6 bases). The CDR3 extends over 15 amino acids. V was pared by 3 bases and J by 3 bases, with 16 bases between. The V gene's germline CDR1 is SGHKS and CDR2 YYEKEE (reference sequence). The CDR3 bases are TGTGCCAGCAGCTGGGACATCTCTTCTAGCTACGAGCAGTACTTC. Protein sequence: CASSWDISSSYEQYF.

This clonotype was counted between two and nine times. The CDR3 DNA reads as TGCGCCAGCAGTGAGATGTGGACGGGTTCGGAGCAGTACTTC. Amino acids: CASSEMWTGSEQYF. The V call is TRBV10-1, the J call TRBJ2-7; no clear D gene. The CDR3 is 14 residues long. Trimming left V 2 bases short and J 7 bases short, with 15 bases between. Germline CDR1 WNHNN, CDR2 SYGVQD (reference sequence).

This clonotype came up many times. The chain links TRBV4-2 to TRBJ1-2, with D uncertain. The CDR3 runs to 14 residues. Trimming removed 0 bases at V and 1 base at J, with 6 bases between. Germline CDR1 is LGHNA and CDR2 is YNFKEQ. CDR3 coding DNA: TGTGCCAGCAGCCAAGAGTGGGGTAACTATGGCTACACCTTC. Translating gives CASSQEWGNYGYTF.

This clonotype was observed many times. The rearrangement uses TRBV19 and TRBJ2-2; D is uncertain. V was cut by 5 bases and J by 3 bases, with 13 bases left in between. This CDR3 spans 15 amino acids. Germline V gives CDR1 LNHDA, CDR2 SQIVND (reference sequence). For the CDR3, the DNA is TGTGCCAGTAGTCCAAGGAGAGCTCACACCGGGGAGCTGTTTTTT. This sequence encodes CASSPRRAHTGELFF.

The table lists this clonotype with a few counts. This chain joins TRBV6-2 or TRBV6-3 and TRBJ1-5; D is undetermined. CDR3 length: 12 amino acids. V was shortened by 8 bases and J by 2 bases, with 7 bases between the two germline ends. The germline V gene has CDR1 MNHEY and CDR2 SVGEGT. CDR3 residues: CASRQGNQPQHF. CDR3 nucleotide sequence: TGTGCCAGCCGTCAGGGCAATCAGCCCCAGCATTTT.

This clonotype appeared many times. V usage is TRBV5-5 and J usage is TRBJ2-5; 8 nucleotides line up with TRBD1. Germline loops: CDR1 SGHKS, CDR2 YYEKEE (reference sequence). The CDR3 covers 16 residues. With V trimmed by 3 bases and J by 1 base, 8 bases remained unmatched. The CDR3 region is CASSSGQGGGQETQYF. CDR3 bases: TGTGCCAGCAGCTCTGGACAGGGCGGTGGCCAAGAGACCCAGTACTTC. Full variable domain (outside the CDR3, taken from reference TRBV5-5 and TRBJ2-5): DAGVTQSPTHLIKTRGQQVTLRCSPISGHKSVSWYQQVLGQGPQFIFQYYEKEERGRGNFPDRFSARQFPNYSSELNVNALLLGDSALYLCASSSGQGGGQETQYFGPGTRLLVL.

This clonotype was counted ten times or more. The chain couples TRBV6-5 to TRBJ1-3; D is unresolved. Germline V gene sequence: CDR1 MNHEY, CDR2 SVGAGI. The CDR3 spans 14 residues. Trimming left V 4 bases short and J 1 base short, with 8 bases between. This CDR3 reads CASSLTGSGNTIYF. The CDR3 DNA follows: TGTGCCAGCAGTTTAACGGGATCTGGAAACACCATATATTTT.

This clonotype occurred many times. CDR3 DNA sequence: TGTGCCAGTACCATACCGGGACTAGCCTCCGGTGAGCAGTTCTTC. Translation gives CASTIPGLASGEQFF. V is TRBV19 and J is TRBJ2-1; 9 bases align to TRBD2. V lost 7 bases and J lost 9; bases outside the gene matches: 13. The V gene's germline CDR1 is LNHDA and CDR2 SQIVND (reference sequence). This CDR3 is 15 amino acids long.